These 22 T cell receptor beta chains came from one sample sequenced in a study of cytomegalovirus exposure and HLA in healthy donors. Vbeta (60) and Jbeta (13) primers were used in the PCR. Sequencing was performed with immunoSEQ multiplex PCR; in TCRdb, only in-frame clones are kept and a portion is missing. The sample has more than 140,000 clones; around 75% are singletons. Sequencing was done on a sample of PBMCs. These receptors all stem from a man in his forties in good health and CMV-seronegative.

The gene calls are TRBV9 and TRBJ2-1, with D perhaps matching TRBD2 (5 bases). The CDR3 loop spans 14 amino acids. Germline CDR1 SGDLS, CDR2 YYNGEE. The V gene lost 0 bases and the J gene lost 5 bases, with 9 bases spanning the gap. CDR3 sequence (DNA): TGTGCCAGCAGCGTAGGGCTGACTAACAATGAGCAGTTCTTC. It translates to CASSVGLTNNEQFF.

This chain links TRBV5-1 with TRBJ1-1, with D unclear. Per the germline V gene, CDR1 is SGHRS and CDR2 is YFSETQ. Trimming took off 1 base at V and 0 bases at J, with 13 bases between the two ends. CDR3 size: 16 residues. The CDR3 region is CASSLFDAQLNTEAFF. The CDR3 nucleotides are TGCGCCAGCAGCTTGTTCGACGCACAGTTGAACACTGAAGCTTTCTTT. The complete variable domain, with remaining parts taken from reference TRBV5-1 and TRBJ1-1, reads KAGVTQTPRYLIKTRGQQVTLSCSPISGHRSVSWYQQTPGQGLQFLFEYFSETQRNKGNFPGRFSGRQFSNSRSEMNVSTLELGDSALYLCASSLFDAQLNTEAFFGQGTRLTVV.

This clone was counted only a few times. The chain has TRBV28 and TRBJ2-7; TRBD2 aligns across 8 bases. The ends lost 8 bases at V and 0 bases at J; junction bases unmatched: 6. This CDR3 region has 14 residues. CDR1 is MDHEN, CDR2 SYDVKM, per germline. This CDR3 reads CASRKRGGSYEQYF. DNA for the CDR3: TGTGCCAGCCGGAAACGGGGGGGCTCCTACGAGCAGTACTTC. Filled out from reference TRBV28 and TRBJ2-7, the complete variable domain reads DVKVTQSSRYLVKRTGEKVFLECVQDMDHENMFWYRQDPGLGLRLIYFSYDVKMKEKGDIPEGYSVSREKKERFSLILESASTNQTSMYLCASRKRGGSYEQYFGPGTRLTVT.

V and J are TRBV19 and TRBJ2-7; D is undetermined. Germline V lookup: CDR1 LNHDA, CDR2 SQIVND (reference sequence). There are 13 residues in the CDR3. V lost 6 bases, J lost 2 bases, and 11 bases lay in between. This CDR3 reads CASSWNGAYEQYF. The CDR3 DNA is TGTGCCAGTAGCTGGAACGGAGCCTACGAGCAGTACTTC. The full variable domain, its missing parts supplied by reference TRBV19 and TRBJ2-7, is DGGITQSPKYLFRKEGQNVTLSCEQNLNHDAMYWYRQDPGQGLRLIYYSQIVNDFQKGDIAEGYSVSREKKESFPLTVTSAQKNPTAFYLCASSWNGAYEQYFGPGTRLTVT.

The V call is TRBV7-3, the J call TRBJ2-5; 8 positions match TRBD1. Losses at the gene ends were 3 bases for V and 1 base for J; bases not matched to a gene: 1. Germline values: CDR1 SGHTA, CDR2 FQGTGA. The CDR3 consists of 14 residues. CDR3 DNA: TGTGCCAGCAGCTTTGGGACAGGCCAAGAGACCCAGTACTTC. This gives the protein CASSFGTGQETQYF.

The V call is TRBV11-2, the J call TRBJ1-2, with D possibly being TRBD1 (6 bases). The CDR3 runs to 14 residues. In germline, CDR1 is SGHAT, CDR2 FQNNGV. Trimming left V 3 bases short and J 7 bases short, with 15 bases between. CDR3 bases: TGTGCCAGCAGCTTTGTGCGGGGGCTCGGTGGCTACACCTTC. Protein product: CASSFVRGLGGYTF.

This rearrangement joins TRBV2 to TRBJ1-2; tentative D call: TRBD1 (6 bases). V was clipped by 3 bases and J by 6 bases, with 14 bases between them. CDR1 is SNHLY and CDR2 is FYNNEI in the germline V gene. CDR3 size: 14 residues. The CDR3 is CASSDPTGGHGYTF. The CDR3 DNA follows: TGTGCCAGCAGTGATCCAACGGGGGGCCATGGCTACACCTTC.

The table lists this clone with a count of one. The gene calls are TRBV6-5 and TRBJ1-3, with 9 bases that match TRBD1. The CDR3 contains 15 residues. V lost 4 bases to trimming and J lost 5 bases; unmatched junction nucleotides: 6. Germline V CDR1 and CDR2: MNHEY, SVGAGI. CDR3 bases: TGTGCCAGCAGTTCCCCCGGACAGGGGAGAAACACCATATATTTT. It is translated as CASSSPGQGRNTIYF.

The V and J genes are TRBV4-2 and TRBJ2-7; no firm D call. Germline CDR1 LGHNA, CDR2 YNFKEQ. The length of the CDR3 is 16 residues. Trimming pared 0 bases from V and 4 bases from J, leaving 16 bases between. The CDR3 spells CASSQETTETWYEQYF. CDR3 bases: TGTGCCAGCAGCCAAGAAACGACGGAGACCTGGTACGAGCAGTACTTC.

There are a few counts of this clone. The rearrangement links TRBV2 to TRBJ2-1; 7 bases align to TRBD2. V lost 3 bases, J lost 3 bases, and 5 bases stayed unmatched. The CDR3 is made up of 15 amino acids. The germline V gene has CDR1 SNHLY and CDR2 FYNNEI. CDR3 bases: TGTGCCAGCAGTGAGACGGGCGGGGGCTACAATGAGCAGTTCTTC. This translates into CASSETGGGYNEQFF.

This sequence joins TRBV5-1 and TRBJ2-1, with 7 bases that match TRBD1. Germline V gene lookup returns CDR1 SGHRS and CDR2 YFSETQ. The CDR3 sequence is 17 residues long. The junction had 9 bases not matched to a gene; V was cut back by 3 bases and J by 0 bases. CDR3 loop: CASSSLMTGSSYNEQFF. The CDR3 nucleotides read TGCGCCAGCAGCTCATTAATGACAGGGAGCTCCTACAATGAGCAGTTCTTC.

The rearrangement uses TRBV18 and TRBJ1-2; the D is unclear. V was clipped by 2 bases and J by 1 base, with 11 bases between them. The germline CDR1 and CDR2 sequences are KGHSH and LQKENI. The CDR3 is 15 residues long. CDR3 nucleotide sequence: TGTGCCAGCTCACCATCCATTGAGGTTAACTATGGCTACACCTTC. Translation: CASSPSIEVNYGYTF. Using reference TRBV18 and TRBJ1-2 for the parts outside the CDR3, the full variable domain is NAGVMQNPRHLVRRRGQEARLRCSPMKGHSHVYWYRQLPEEGLKFMVYLQKENIIDESGMPKERFSAEFPKEGPSILRIQQVVRGDSAAYFCASSPSIEVNYGYTFGSGTRLTVV.

The chain couples TRBV9 to TRBJ2-1, with D tentatively TRBD1 (7 bases). With 6 bases removed from V and 8 bases from J, the gap between germline ends came to 21 bases. The CDR3 sequence is 15 residues long. Germline V gene lookup returns CDR1 SGDLS and CDR2 YYNGEE. The CDR3 coding sequence is TGTGCCAGCACTCCTACGAGACAGGGAGGCCATGAGCAGTTCTTC. It specifies CASTPTRQGGHEQFF.

The chain carries TRBV5-1 and TRBJ2-7, with 7 bases lining up with TRBD1. Germline CDR1 and CDR2: SGHRS and YFSETQ. J gave up 5 bases and V 1 base, and 6 bases lay outside the gene matches. The CDR3 consists of 14 residues. In DNA form, the CDR3 reads TGCGCCAGCAGCTTGACGGCAGGGGGAGACGAGCAGTACTTC. It yields the protein CASSLTAGGDEQYF.

This rearrangement joins TRBV11-2 to TRBJ1-1, with 8 bases matching TRBD1. Trimming removed 1 base from V and 8 bases from J; junction bases left unmatched: 9. CDR1 and CDR2 (germline): SGHAT, FQNNGV. The CDR3 runs to 15 residues. This CDR3 reads CASSLVLTGGTEAFF. For the CDR3, the DNA is TGTGCCAGCAGCTTAGTTCTAACAGGGGGAACAGAAGCTTTCTTT.

The chain links TRBV30 to TRBJ1-2; 9 nucleotides line up with TRBD1. With 1 base clipped from V and 3 bases from J, the junction kept 3 bases outside the gene matches. This CDR3 has 14 residues. The germline V gene has CDR1 GTSNPN and CDR2 SVGIG (reference sequence). Here the CDR3 reads CAWSGGQGDYGYTF. CDR3 DNA sequence: TGTGCCTGGAGTGGGGGACAGGGTGACTATGGCTACACCTTC.

This chain connects TRBV27 to TRBJ1-5, with D possibly being TRBD1 (6 bases). In germline, CDR1 is MNHEY, CDR2 SMNVEV (reference sequence). The V end lost 2 bases, the J end lost 3 bases, and 17 bases lay between the germline ends. The CDR3 contains 17 residues. The CDR3 DNA reads as TGTGCCAGCAGTTTAAAGGCCAGCGGGGGCTACAATCAGCCCCAGCATTTT. Protein sequence: CASSLKASGGYNQPQHF.

This clone showed up just a few times. The chain joins TRBV6-5 to TRBJ1-1, with 9 nucleotides matching TRBD1. Trimming removed 8 bases from V and 2 bases from J; junction bases left unmatched: 6. Germline lookup yields CDR1 MNHEY and CDR2 SVGAGI. The CDR3 contains 14 residues. The CDR3 spells CASLSTGGNTEAFF. CDR3 DNA sequence: TGTGCCAGCCTTTCGACAGGGGGAAACACTGAAGCTTTCTTT.

The chain uses TRBV19 and TRBJ1-2; 10 bases agree with TRBD1. V gave up 5 bases and J gave up 4 bases; unmatched junction bases: 10. CDR3 length: 16 residues. Germline V lookup: CDR1 LNHDA, CDR2 SQIVND (reference sequence). The CDR3 DNA reads as TGTGCCAGTAGTCACTCTCGGGGACAGGGGTCCTATGGCTACACCTTC. This codes for CASSHSRGQGSYGYTF.

This rearrangement joins TRBV5-6 to TRBJ1-3, with 9 bases that match TRBD1. This CDR3 spans 16 amino acids. CDR1 is SGHDT, CDR2 YYEEEE, per germline. With 7 bases clipped from V and 3 bases from J, the junction kept 11 bases outside the gene matches. The CDR3 reads CASYPFGQGIGNTIYF. CDR3 DNA: TGTGCCAGCTACCCTTTTGGACAGGGGATTGGAAACACCATATATTTT. The whole variable domain, remainder taken from reference TRBV5-6 and TRBJ1-3, is DAGVTQSPTHLIKTRGQQVTLRCSPKSGHDTVSWYQQALGQGPQFIFQYYEEEERQRGNFPDRFSGHQFPNYSSELNVNALLLGDSALYLCASYPFGQGIGNTIYFGEGSWLTVV.

This clone was observed a single time. This rearrangement joins TRBV6-1 to TRBJ1-2, with D uncertain. Germline V lookup: CDR1 MNHNS, CDR2 SASEGT. The CDR3 is 14 amino acids. V shed 0 bases and J shed 4 bases, with 9 bases lying between them. In nucleotides, the CDR3 is TGTGCCAGCAGTGAAGCGCCGGAGGGCTATGGCTACACCTTC. Protein: CASSEAPEGYGYTF.

The J gene is TRBJ1-2, the V gene TRBV5-1; D gene unclear. Germline V gene lookup returns CDR1 SGHRS and CDR2 YFSETQ. Trimming removed 0 bases from V and 4 bases from J, with 10 bases in between. CDR3 size: 14 residues. The CDR3 DNA reads as TGCGCCAGCAGCTTGGTTTCTGTTCCCTATGGCTACACCTTC. Amino acids: CASSLVSVPYGYTF.